This TCR beta chain stems from a study of blood T cell repertoires in COVID-19. Overall study context: Whether acute or convalescent, the COVID-19 samples came from the United States, Italy and Spain.

Trimming took off 2 bases at V and 7 bases at J, with 8 bases between the two ends. CDR1 and CDR2 from the germline V gene are MDHEN and SYDVKM. The CDR3 sequence is 13 residues long. TCRdb's copy holds only in-frame clones and misses some; the assay was immunoSEQ multiplex PCR. The table records roughly 170,000 clones, 79% of them present only once. The sequenced sample was peripheral blood. This chain uses TRBV28 with TRBJ1-4; no reliable D call. This TCR derives from a woman aged 55 to 70 with COVID-19, enrolled during active disease. CDR3 sequence reads: CASSLTRGEKLFF. In nucleotides, the CDR3 is TGTGCCAGCAGTTTAACCCGGGGTGAAAAACTGTTTTTT.